These 9 T cell receptor beta chains originate from one sample sequenced in a study of regulatory T cells in long-lasting Graves disease. The time point was: newly diagnosed GD, antithyroid drugs for less than 3 months. Extracted PBMC RNA gave rise to the TCR library. Sequencing libraries for TCR beta were prepared with iRepertoire HTBI primers and Arm-PCR of CDR3 regions. From the multiplex PCR reads, TCRdb called clonotypes with MiXCR, one entry per CDR3 protein. The sample yields hundreds of thousands of distinct CDR3 sequences, roughly 15% seen once. This same sample was also part of a study on T cells in Graves' hyperthyroidism and ophthalmopathy.

The input for sequencing was peripheral blood mononuclear cells (PBMCs), taken at new diagnosis, from a patient treated with antithyroid drugs. The source is a woman aged 30 to 39 with Graves disease.

This clonotype was seen more than once but under ten times. V usage is TRBV5-1 and J usage is TRBJ1-1; D possibly corresponds to TRBD1 (5 bases). The CDR3 has 14 residues. Trimming removed 8 bases at V and 7 bases at J, with 21 bases between. The germline V gene has CDR1 SGHRS and CDR2 YFSETQ. This CDR3 is CASSSWGSFNEAFF. CDR3 DNA: TGCGCCAGTTCGAGTTGGGGGTCCTTCAATGAAGCTTTCTTT.

This clonotype has just a few counts. The chain has TRBV6-1 and TRBJ1-5; 10 nucleotides align to TRBD1. V gave up 5 bases and J gave up 7 bases; unmatched junction bases: 11. Germline V gene lookup returns CDR1 MNHNS and CDR2 SASEGT. The CDR3 runs to 16 residues. The CDR3 spells CASSTRQGAVVQPQHF. The CDR3 region has the DNA TGTGCCAGCAGTACAAGACAGGGGGCGGTCGTCCAGCCCCAGCATTTT.

This rearrangement joins TRBV12-3 or TRBV12-4 to TRBJ2-7, with 9 bases lining up with TRBD1. The CDR3 length is 14 residues. With V trimmed by 5 bases and J by 5 bases, 7 bases remained unmatched. The CDR3 DNA is TGTGCCAGCAGTCCCGGGACAGGGTTGGACGAGCAGTACTTC. Translating it yields CASSPGTGLDEQYF.

The chain links TRBV10-3 to TRBJ2-1; TRBD2 aligns across 7 bases. Trimming took 4 bases from V and 4 from J; bases not matched to a gene: 4. The CDR3 has 14 residues. Germline V gives CDR1 ENHRY, CDR2 SYGVKD. The CDR3 nucleotides are TGTGCCATCAGTGGGGGGGGGAGGTACAATGAGCAGTTCTTC. Translating it yields CAISGGGRYNEQFF.

Details on this clonotype: This may be a read error, as it is one base from a much larger clone. The chain uses TRBV28 and TRBJ2-1; D is possibly TRBD1 (6 bases). The DNA end is a closer match to TRBJ2-5, so the J assignment may be wrong. This CDR3 has 14 residues. CDR1 MDHEN and CDR2 SYDVKM come from the germline V gene. In DNA form, the CDR3 reads TGTGCCAACAGTACTGGACAGTCCCAAGAGACCCAGTACTTC. It translates to CANSTGQSQETQYF.

This clonotype was recorded many times. This chain links TRBV2 with TRBJ2-2; D not certain. The germline V gene has CDR1 SNHLY and CDR2 FYNNEI. The ends were cut back, 7 bases at V and 3 bases at J, with 6 bases in the middle. This CDR3 has 12 residues. The CDR3 is CASNSDTGELFF. CDR3 coding DNA: TGTGCCAGCAACTCCGACACCGGGGAGCTGTTTTTT.

The CDR3 DNA reads TGTGCCTGGGGTCTGGACGGCGGGTACGAGCAGTACTTC. Translation gives CAWGLDGGYEQYF. This chain links TRBV30 with TRBJ2-7; tentatively, D is TRBD2 (5 bases). From germline, CDR1 is GTSNPN and CDR2 SVGIG (reference sequence). Between the trimmed V and J ends, which lost 5 bases and 4 bases, there was a span of 15 bases. The CDR3 has 13 amino acids.

This clonotype appeared a few times. This chain joins TRBV5-1 and TRBJ2-2; D is possibly TRBD1 or TRBD2 (5 bases each). Looked up from germline, CDR1 is SGHRS and CDR2 is YFSETQ. V lost 4 bases and J lost 7, with 14 bases in between. The CDR3 is made up of 14 amino acids. CDR3 protein: CASSQGARGGELFF. The CDR3 coding sequence is TGCGCCAGCAGCCAAGGGGCGAGGGGCGGGGAGCTGTTTTTT.

This clonotype was observed a handful of times. The chain combines TRBV20-1 with TRBJ2-5; 13 bases are a match to TRBD2. Germline CDR1 and CDR2: DFQATT and SNEGSKA (reference sequence). The CDR3 loop spans 17 amino acids. With V trimmed by 2 bases and J by 5 bases, 11 bases remained unmatched. CDR3 residues: CSARSLGLAGFDETQYF. The CDR3 DNA reads TGCAGTGCTAGATCCCTGGGACTAGCGGGATTCGATGAGACCCAGTACTTC.